Shown below are 15 T cell receptor beta chains from a single sample sequenced in a study of blood T cell repertoires in COVID-19. The protocol was immunoSEQ multiplex PCR, while the TCRdb copy is restricted to in-frame clones and leaves out a portion. The sample contains over 40,000 clones, 82% of which appear only once. The sample was peripheral blood. The receptors here all came from a human donor in a cohort sampled during active COVID-19.

This chain links TRBV2 with TRBJ2-7; D remains unclear. The CDR3 runs to 11 residues. Trimming removed 3 bases from V and 2 bases from J, with 2 bases in between. Germline lookup yields CDR1 SNHLY and CDR2 FYNNEI. CDR3: CASSDTYEQYF. CDR3 DNA sequence: TGTGCCAGCAGTGACACCTACGAGCAGTACTTC.

On this clone: An end of the junction differs from the germline gene, which may be a read error. The chain couples TRBV7-9 to TRBJ2-4; 8 bases agree with TRBD2. This CDR3 comprises 12 residues. The germline CDR1 and CDR2 sequences are SEHNR and FQNEAQ (reference sequence). The CDR3 coding sequence is TGTGCCAGCAGCTTGGAAACCGGGACTAGTCACTTC. Translation gives CASSLETGTSHF.

This clone was recorded only once. The gene calls are TRBV3-1 (or the pseudogene TRBV3-2) and TRBJ2-7; tentative D call: TRBD2 (6 bases). The CDR3 is made up of 13 amino acids. Trimming shortened V by 1 base and J by 7 bases, and 11 bases separated the two germline ends. Germline CDR1 and CDR2: LGHDT and YNNKEL (reference sequence). The chain's CDR3 is CASSQGYGGEQYF. Written as DNA, the CDR3 is TGTGCCAGCAGCCAAGGGTACGGGGGAGAGCAGTACTTC.

This clone was seen ten or more times. This chain links TRBV10-3 with TRBJ1-1; possibly TRBD1 for D (5 bases). Germline V CDR1 and CDR2: ENHRY, SYGVKD. The V and J ends lost 4 bases and 6 bases respectively, with 12 bases between them. The CDR3 consists of 13 residues. CDR3 DNA sequence: TGTGCCATCAGTGGTCTCGGGGGGTCTGAAGCTTTCTTT. This translates into CAISGLGGSEAFF.

The V call is TRBV18, the J call TRBJ2-1; TRBD2 agrees at 8 bases. Germline V lookup: CDR1 KGHSH, CDR2 LQKENI. After removal of 0 bases from V and 10 bases from J, the junction contained 5 bases not matched to a gene. This CDR3 is built from 14 residues. The CDR3 sequence is CASSPPVLAAEQFF. The CDR3 DNA follows: TGTGCCAGCTCACCACCCGTACTAGCGGCCGAGCAGTTCTTC.

The chain carries TRBV4-2 and TRBJ2-1; a weak D match, TRBD2 (6 bases). Germline V gene lookup returns CDR1 LGHNA and CDR2 YNFKEQ. There are 13 residues in the CDR3. The ends were cut back, 1 base at V and 13 bases at J, with 14 bases in the middle. CDR3 sequence: CASSQGFETSQFF. The CDR3 region has the DNA TGTGCCAGCAGCCAAGGGTTCGAGACTAGTCAGTTCTTC.

The chain joins TRBV12-5 to TRBJ2-1; tentatively, D is TRBD1 (8 bases). CDR3 size: 15 residues. V was trimmed by 0 bases and J by 8 bases, leaving 14 bases between them. Germline V gene data show CDR1 as LGHNT and CDR2 as FRNRAP. This CDR3 is CASGLVQGGRDEQFF. CDR3 in DNA: TGTGCTAGTGGTTTGGTACAGGGGGGGAGGGATGAGCAGTTCTTC.

The J gene is TRBJ2-1, the V gene TRBV2; D remains unclear. Germline V gene data show CDR1 as SNHLY and CDR2 as FYNNEI. CDR3 length: 12 amino acids. The V and J ends lost 3 bases and 7 bases respectively, with 7 bases between them. The CDR3, as DNA: TGTGCCAGCAGTGAGTGGAGTAATGAGCAGTTCTTC. Translating gives CASSEWSNEQFF.

The rearrangement links TRBV29-1 to TRBJ2-2, with 14 bases identical to TRBD2. The CDR3 is 18 residues long. V shed 4 bases, J shed 8 bases, and the junction held 15 bases outside the gene matches. The V gene's germline CDR1 is SQVTM and CDR2 ANQGSEA. The CDR3 is CSVGGRGGTSGRTGELFF. The CDR3 DNA reads TGCAGCGTTGGTGGACGTGGGGGGACTAGCGGGAGAACTGGGGAGCTGTTTTTT.

This clone came up once. The chain is built from TRBV28 and TRBJ1-1; 7 bases are a match to TRBD1. The CDR3 is 12 residues long. The V segment lost 5 bases and the J segment 5 bases; nucleotides outside the gene matches: 2. Germline V CDR1 and CDR2: MDHEN, SYDVKM. The CDR3 reads CASSEDRTEAFF. The CDR3 DNA reads as TGTGCCAGCAGTGAGGACAGGACTGAAGCTTTCTTT.

V usage is TRBV6-1 and J usage is TRBJ1-4; 10 bases are shared with TRBD1. Per the germline V gene, CDR1 is MNHNS and CDR2 is SASEGT. This CDR3 has 17 amino acids. V lost 4 bases and J lost 0; bases outside the gene matches: 5. The CDR3 DNA sequence: TGTGCCAGCAGTGTCGACAGGGGGCCTGCAACTAATGAAAAACTGTTTTTT. Encoded protein: CASSVDRGPATNEKLFF.

The CDR3: CASSFYLLDGYTF. The CDR3 DNA reads TGTGCCAGCAGCTTTTATTTGTTAGATGGCTACACCTTC. The J gene is TRBJ1-2, the V gene TRBV7-2; D gene unclear. Germline CDR1 SGHTA, CDR2 FQGNSA. This CDR3 contains 13 residues. Between the trimmed V and J ends, which lost 3 bases and 6 bases, there was a span of 11 bases. Full variable domain (remainder filled in from reference TRBV7-2 and TRBJ1-2): GAGVSQSPSNKVTEKGKDVELRCDPISGHTALYWYRQSLGQGLEFLIYFQGNSAPDKSGLPSDRFSAERTGGSVSTLTIQRTQQEDSAVYLCASSFYLLDGYTFGSGTRLTVV.

This rearrangement joins TRBV5-1 to TRBJ2-3; tentative D call: TRBD2 (5 bases). V lost 4 bases and J lost 2, with 17 bases in between. This CDR3 has 16 residues. CDR1 is SGHRS, CDR2 YFSETQ, per germline. The CDR3 loop reads CASSPSGSGHTDTQYF. The CDR3 nucleotides read TGCGCCAGCAGCCCATCGGGGTCCGGGCACACAGATACGCAGTATTTT.

J is TRBJ1-1 and V is TRBV7-2; D not resolved. The V end was cut by 2 bases, the J end by 2 bases, with 12 bases between. CDR1 SGHTA and CDR2 FQGNSA come from the germline V gene. CDR3 length equals 15 residues. CDR3 DNA sequence: TGTGCCAGCAGCTTATCCCAGCGGCCCAACACTGAAGCTTTCTTT. It translates to CASSLSQRPNTEAFF.

The genes are TRBV27 and TRBJ2-7; D is possibly TRBD1 (6 bases). CDR1 MNHEY and CDR2 SMNVEV come from the germline V gene (reference sequence). There are 13 residues in the CDR3. Trimming stripped 3 bases from V and 5 bases from J, with 11 bases between. Written as DNA, the CDR3 is TGTGCCAGCAGTTTTTTACAGGGTGACGAGCAGTACTTC. Translated, it gives CASSFLQGDEQYF.